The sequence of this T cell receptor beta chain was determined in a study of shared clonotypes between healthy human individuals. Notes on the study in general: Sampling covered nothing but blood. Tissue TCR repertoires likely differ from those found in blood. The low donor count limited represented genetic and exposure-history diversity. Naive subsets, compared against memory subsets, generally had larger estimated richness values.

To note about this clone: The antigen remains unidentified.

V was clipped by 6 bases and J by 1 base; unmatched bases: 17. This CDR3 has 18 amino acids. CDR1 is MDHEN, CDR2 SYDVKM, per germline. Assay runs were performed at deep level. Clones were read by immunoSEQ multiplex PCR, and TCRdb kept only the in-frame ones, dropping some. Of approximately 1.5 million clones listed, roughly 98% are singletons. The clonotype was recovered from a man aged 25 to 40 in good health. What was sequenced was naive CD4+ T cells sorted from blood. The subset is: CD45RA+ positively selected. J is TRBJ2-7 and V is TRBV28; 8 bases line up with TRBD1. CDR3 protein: CASSPGTGGRRRSYEQYF. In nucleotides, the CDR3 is TGTGCCAGCAGCCCCGGGACAGGAGGCCGGCGGAGATCCTACGAGCAGTACTTC.